This T cell receptor beta chain was obtained from a study of PD-L1 blockade in urothelial cancer. Across the study: Most of the 29 patients were men who had bladder-origin urothelial cancer. Reported median T cell count for blood samples was more than 110,000.

Time point given: peripheral blood 6 weeks after treatment start. Data came from immunoSEQ multiplex PCR; TCRdb stores just in-frame clones and leaves some out. The sample shows around 100,000 clones, roughly 90% of them seen only once. Germline CDR1 and CDR2: WNHNN and SYGVQD (reference sequence). The CDR3 runs 11 residues. Trimming took 3 bases from V and 14 from J, leaving 12 bases between them. Specimen: PBMCs, collected around atezolizumab (anti-PD-L1) treatment. The origin of this receptor is a man aged 55 to 70 with urothelial cancer. This sequence joins TRBV10-1 and TRBJ2-3; perhaps TRBD2 as D (6 bases). Here the CDR3 reads CASSDGGLGYF. DNA for the CDR3: TGCGCCAGCAGTGATGGGGGACTCGGGTATTTT.